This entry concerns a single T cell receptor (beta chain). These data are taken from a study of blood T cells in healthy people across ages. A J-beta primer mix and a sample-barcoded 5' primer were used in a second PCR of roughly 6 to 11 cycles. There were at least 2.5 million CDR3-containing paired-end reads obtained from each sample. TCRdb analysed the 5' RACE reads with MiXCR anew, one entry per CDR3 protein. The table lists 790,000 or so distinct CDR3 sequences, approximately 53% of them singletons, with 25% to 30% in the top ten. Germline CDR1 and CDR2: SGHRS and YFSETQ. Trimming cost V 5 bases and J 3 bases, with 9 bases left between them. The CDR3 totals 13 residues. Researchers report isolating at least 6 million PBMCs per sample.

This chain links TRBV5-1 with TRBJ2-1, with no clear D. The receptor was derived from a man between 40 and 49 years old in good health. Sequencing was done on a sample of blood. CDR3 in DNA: TGCGCCAGCAGGGCGGACCTCTACAATGAGCAGTTCTTC. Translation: CASRADLYNEQFF. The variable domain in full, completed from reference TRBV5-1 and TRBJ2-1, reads KAGVTQTPRYLIKTRGQQVTLSCSPISGHRSVSWYQQTPGQGLQFLFEYFSETQRNKGNFPGRFSGRQFSNSRSEMNVSTLELGDSALYLCASRADLYNEQFFGPGTRLTVL.